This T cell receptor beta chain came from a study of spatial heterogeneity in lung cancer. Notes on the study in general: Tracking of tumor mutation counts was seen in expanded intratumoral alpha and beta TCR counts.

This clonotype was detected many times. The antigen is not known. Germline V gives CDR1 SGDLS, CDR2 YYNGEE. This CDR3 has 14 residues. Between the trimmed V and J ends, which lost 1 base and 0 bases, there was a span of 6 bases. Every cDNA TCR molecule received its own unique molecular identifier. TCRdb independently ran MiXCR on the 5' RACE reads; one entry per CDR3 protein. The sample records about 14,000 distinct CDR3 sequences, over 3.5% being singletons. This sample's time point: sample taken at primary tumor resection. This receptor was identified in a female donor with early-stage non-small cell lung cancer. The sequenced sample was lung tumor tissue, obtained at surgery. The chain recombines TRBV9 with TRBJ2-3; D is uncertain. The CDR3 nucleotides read TGTGCCAGCAGCGTAAGCAGAAGCACAGATACGCAGTATTTT. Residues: CASSVSRSTDTQYF.